In this sample, the clone carrying this T cell receptor beta chain turned up a few times. Antigen unknown. This specimen comes from a study of CD8+ T cells in alopecia areata. Study in general: Oral tofacitinib (5 to 10 mg twice daily) was administered to treated patients. Whole-study findings and limits: Sharing of TCR sequences between patients (possibly for HLA-related reasons) was less clear than in mice. Alphabeta T cells residing in normal skin are also sequenced in scalp samples.

Noted treatment: oral pan-JAK inhibitor, 5-10 mg twice daily. Reverse transcription of extracted RNA yielded cDNA, which provided the sequencing template. Clones were sequenced by immunoSEQ multiplex PCR, and TCRdb holds only the in-frame ones, with some missing. The sample includes more than 200,000 clones, roughly two fifths of them seen just once. Germline V gives CDR1 SGHRS, CDR2 YFSETQ. This CDR3 region has 14 residues. V was clipped by 3 bases and J by 3 bases, with 12 bases between them. This sequence was found in a human donor with alopecia areata. The V and J genes are TRBV5-1 and TRBJ1-1; D call uncertain. This specimen was CD4+ T cells sorted from blood, taken at roughly week 38, from a patient treated with tofacitinib. This CDR3 is CASSSETWDTEAFF. The CDR3 DNA sequence: TGCGCCAGCAGCTCGGAGACTTGGGACACTGAAGCTTTCTTT.